This TCR beta chain stems from a study of CD8+ T cells in alopecia areata. Findings and caveats of the study: On tofacitinib, scalp clonality and expanded CD8+ clones among top 100 fell significantly.

Treatment of the sample: oral pan-JAK inhibitor, 5-10 mg twice daily. The sequencing template was cDNA reverse transcribed from extracted RNA. The table came from immunoSEQ multiplex PCR; TCRdb's copy has only in-frame clones and leaves some out. The data show about 190,000 clones, with roughly three fifths seen just once and around 0.7% held by the top ten. About this clone itself: The target antigen is unknown. An end of the junction differs from the germline gene, which may be a read error.

This sample comprised CD4+ T cells sorted from blood, obtained at week 4, from a patient treated with tofacitinib. The clonotype was recovered from a human donor with alopecia areata.

This chain's CDR3 is CASGSGHLNEELFF. CDR3 in DNA: TGTGCCAGCGGATCGGGACACCTTAATGAAGAACTGTTTTTT. The J gene is TRBJ1-4, the V gene TRBV4-2; D possibly corresponds to TRBD1 (6 bases). Per germline, CDR1 LGHNA and CDR2 YNFKEQ. CDR3 length: 14 amino acids.